This record covers a single TCR beta chain. This record comes from a study of shared clonotypes between healthy human individuals. Across the study: Used for every donor were three CD4 naive, three CD4 memory, two CD8 naive and one CD8 memory plate.

Original analysis: Junction-only sequences without quality scores came from ImmunoSEQ, so filtering differed. The assay was immunoSEQ multiplex PCR, and TCRdb's table has in-frame clones only and misses some. Clone size and V and J calls were adopted from that table, with D and trimming inferred from the DNA. The table includes 2.5 million or so clones, more than 80% detected once. Adults of Caucasian background living in Nashville, Tennessee made up all donors. Naive CD4+ cells were CD45RA-selected; the remaining cells were memory. Germline-derived CDR1 and CDR2 are MGHRA and YSYEKL. The CDR3 loop spans 16 amino acids. Trimming took 4 bases from V and 10 from J, leaving 22 bases between them.

The genes are TRBV4-1 and TRBJ1-4, with D possibly being TRBD1 (6 bases). Sample: naive CD4+ T cells sorted from blood. Subset noted: CD45RA+ positively selected. The TCR sequence derives from a man between 18 and 29 years old in good health. CDR3 in DNA: TGCGCCAGCAGCCGCGAGACAGGCCCCGGGAGCTTAAAACTGTTTTTT. It translates to CASSRETGPGSLKLFF.